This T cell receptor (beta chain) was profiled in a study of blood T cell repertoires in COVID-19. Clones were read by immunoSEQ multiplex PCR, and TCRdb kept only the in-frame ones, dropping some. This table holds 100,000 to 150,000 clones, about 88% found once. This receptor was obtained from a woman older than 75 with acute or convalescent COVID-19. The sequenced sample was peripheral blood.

The CDR3 nucleotides read TGTGCCAGCAGCAAGCCGACAGGGTCAGAGACCCAGTACTTC. This translates into CASSKPTGSETQYF. V gene TRBV6-5 combines with J gene TRBJ2-5; 7 bases are shared with TRBD1. CDR1 and CDR2 from the germline V gene are MNHEY and SVGAGI. V was clipped by 6 bases and J by 4 bases; unmatched bases: 8. The CDR3 is 14 residues long.